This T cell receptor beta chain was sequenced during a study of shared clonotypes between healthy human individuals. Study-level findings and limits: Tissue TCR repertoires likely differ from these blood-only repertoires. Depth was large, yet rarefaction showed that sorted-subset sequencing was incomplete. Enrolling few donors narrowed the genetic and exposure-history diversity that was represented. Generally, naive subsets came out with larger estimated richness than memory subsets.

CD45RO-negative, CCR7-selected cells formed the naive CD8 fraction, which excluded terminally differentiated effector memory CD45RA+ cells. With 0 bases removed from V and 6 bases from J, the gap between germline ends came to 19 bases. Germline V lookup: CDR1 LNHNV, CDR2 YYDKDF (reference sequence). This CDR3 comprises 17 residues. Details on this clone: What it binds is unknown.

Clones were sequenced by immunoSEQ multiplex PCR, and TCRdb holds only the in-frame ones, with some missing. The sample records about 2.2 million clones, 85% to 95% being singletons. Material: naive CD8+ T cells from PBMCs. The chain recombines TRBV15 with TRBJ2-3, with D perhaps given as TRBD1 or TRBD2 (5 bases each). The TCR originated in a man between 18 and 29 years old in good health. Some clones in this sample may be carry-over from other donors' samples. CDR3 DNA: TGTGCCACCAGCAGAGATTGGGACCCCTTGTTAGAGGATACGCAGTATTTT. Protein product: CATSRDWDPLLEDTQYF.